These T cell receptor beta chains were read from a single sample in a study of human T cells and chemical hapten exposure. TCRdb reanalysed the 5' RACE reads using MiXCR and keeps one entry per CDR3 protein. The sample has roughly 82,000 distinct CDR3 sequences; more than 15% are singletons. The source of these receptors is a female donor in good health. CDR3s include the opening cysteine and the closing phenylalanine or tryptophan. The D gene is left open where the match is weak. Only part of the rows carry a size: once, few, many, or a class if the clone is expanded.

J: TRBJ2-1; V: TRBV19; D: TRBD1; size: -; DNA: TGTGCCAGTAACAGGGGGCGTGACGGCCCCAATGAGCAGTTCTTC; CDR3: CASNRGRDGPNEQFF
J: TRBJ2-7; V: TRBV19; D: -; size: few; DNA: TGTGCCAGTAGTATAAGTGTGAATTACGAGCAGTACTTC; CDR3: CASSISVNYEQYF
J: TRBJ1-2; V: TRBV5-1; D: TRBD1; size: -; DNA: TGCGCCAGCAGCTTGGGGACAGGAGCCGTCGATGGCTACACCTTC; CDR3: CASSLGTGAVDGYTF
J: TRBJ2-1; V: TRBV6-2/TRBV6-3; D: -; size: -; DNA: TGTGCCAGCAGTTACAATCGAGGGTCCTGGAGAAATGAGCAGTTCTTC; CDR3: CASSYNRGSWRNEQFF
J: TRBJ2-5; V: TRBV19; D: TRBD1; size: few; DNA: TGTGCCAGTAGTATAGATCCGACAGGGCGAGAGACCCAGTACTTC; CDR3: CASSIDPTGRETQYF
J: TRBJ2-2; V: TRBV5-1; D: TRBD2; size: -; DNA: TGCGCCAGCAGCTTCCTCCTGCGGGGGGATACCGGGGAGCTGTTTTTT; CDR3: CASSFLLRGDTGELFF
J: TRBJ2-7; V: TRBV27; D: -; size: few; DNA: TGTGCCAGCTCCCTGTCCAGAAACTCCTACGAGCAGTACTTC; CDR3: CASSLSRNSYEQYF
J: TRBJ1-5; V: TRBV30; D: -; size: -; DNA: TGTGCCTGGAGTCTAGGGGCCAGAAAGGCCCAGCATTTT; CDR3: CAWSLGARKAQHF
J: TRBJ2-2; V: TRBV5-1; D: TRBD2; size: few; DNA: TGCGCCAGCAGCGCTAGCGGGGGGAACACCGGGGAGCTGTTTTTT; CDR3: CASSASGGNTGELFF
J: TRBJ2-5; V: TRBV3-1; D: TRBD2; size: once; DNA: TGTGCCAGCAGCCGGACCATAGCGGGAGGGCCGGTAGGGACCCAGTACTTC; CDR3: CASSRTIAGGPVGTQYF
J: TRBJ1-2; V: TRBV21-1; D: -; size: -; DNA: TGTGCCAGCAGCAAAGTCGTAGGGGAGAATGGCTATGGCTACACCTTC; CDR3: CASSKVVGENGYGYTF
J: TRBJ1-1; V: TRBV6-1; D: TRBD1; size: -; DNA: TGTGCCACCCGGACAGGGGATCTCATGAACACTGAAGCTTTCTTT; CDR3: CATRTGDLMNTEAFF
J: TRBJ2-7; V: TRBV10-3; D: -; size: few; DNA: TGTGCCATCAGTGGGGGGGAGAGAAACTACGAGCAGTACTTC; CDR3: CAISGGERNYEQYF
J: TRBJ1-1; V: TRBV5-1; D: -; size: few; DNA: TGCGCCAGCAGCTTGGAGGTTCGGGGGGAGTACACTGAAGCTTTCTTT; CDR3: CASSLEVRGEYTEAFF
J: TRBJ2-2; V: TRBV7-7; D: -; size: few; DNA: TGTGCTAGCAGCTTCGAGCGGGCCGGGGAGCTGTTTTTT; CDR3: CASSFERAGELFF
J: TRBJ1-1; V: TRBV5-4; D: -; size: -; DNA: TGTGCCAGCAGCTTTCAGGGTACTGAAGCTTTCTTT; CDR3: CASSFQGTEAFF
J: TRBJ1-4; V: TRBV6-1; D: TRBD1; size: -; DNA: TGTGCCAGCAGTGAAGCGGGAAGGGGGCGGCAAAAACTGTTTTTT; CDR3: CASSEAGRGRQKLFF